A selection of T cell receptor beta chains follows, all from one sample in a study of technical replicates of blood from a handful of donors. The assay was immunoSEQ multiplex PCR, and TCRdb's table has in-frame clones only and misses some. The table lists tens of thousands of clones, about 94% of them singletons. Sequenced material: T cells isolated from PBMCs. The receptor set was obtained from a human donor in good health. Each CDR3 is given with its conserved first and last residue. D genes are given only for firm matches. Some rows mark clone size as missing; the rest say once, few, many or name a class of expanded clone.

clone size | J gene | V gene | D gene | CDR3 protein | CDR3 DNA
. | TRBJ2-7 | TRBV4-3 | . | CASSPESGLSYEQYF | TGCGCCAGCAGCCCCGAAAGCGGGCTCTCCTACGAGCAGTACTTC
. | TRBJ1-3 | TRBV6-5 | . | CASRVHVSGNTIYF | TGTGCCAGCAGGGTACACGTCTCTGGAAACACCATATATTTT
. | TRBJ2-3 | TRBV4-3 | . | CASSPTAGAYTDTQYF | TGCGCCAGCAGCCCCACGGCGGGGGCCTACACAGATACGCAGTATTTT
. | TRBJ1-5 | TRBV7-2 | . | CASSLERGYRPQHF | TGTGCCAGCAGCTTAGAGCGGGGGTATCGGCCCCAGCATTTT
. | TRBJ1-2 | TRBV6-1 | . | CASSEVGGGYTF | TGTGCCAGCAGTGAAGTAGGAGGTGGCTACACCTTC
. | TRBJ2-5 | TRBV11-2 | TRBD2 | CASSLVWAGESGTQYF | TGTGCCAGCAGCTTAGTTTGGGCGGGAGAATCCGGGACCCAGTACTTC
. | TRBJ2-1 | TRBV29-1 | . | CSAGGLNRYNEQFF | TGCAGCGCTGGGGGACTTAATAGATACAATGAGCAGTTCTTC
. | TRBJ1-2 | TRBV7-9 | . | CASSLGGGGNGYTF | TGTGCCAGCAGCTTAGGGGGAGGTGGTAATGGCTACACCTTC
. | TRBJ1-5 | TRBV6-1 | . | CASNYFDEGEPQHF | TGTGCCAGCAACTACTTCGACGAGGGGGAGCCCCAGCATTTT
. | TRBJ2-3 | TRBV15 | TRBD1 | CATSLRTGQSTDTQYF | TGTGCCACCAGCTTAAGGACAGGACAAAGCACAGATACGCAGTATTTT
. | TRBJ2-7 | TRBV19 | TRBD1 | CASRNYRGAAYEQYF | TGTGCCAGTAGAAATTACAGGGGGGCCGCCTACGAGCAGTACTTC
. | TRBJ2-3 | TRBV7-2 | TRBD2 | CARDYSTDTQYF | TGTGCTCGGGACTATAGCACAGATACGCAGTATTTT
. | TRBJ2-3 | TRBV9 | . | CASSASSPSTDTQYF | TGTGCCAGCAGCGCTAGCTCCCCTAGCACAGATACGCAGTATTTT
. | TRBJ1-3 | TRBV9 | . | CASSVGYLGPGNTIYF | TGTGCCAGCAGCGTAGGTTATCTTGGCCCCGGAAACACCATATATTTT
. | TRBJ1-1 | TRBV7-2 | . | CASSVNPGFTEAFF | TGTGCCAGCAGCGTCAACCCAGGGTTTACTGAAGCTTTCTTT
once | TRBJ1-1 | TRBV5-6 | TRBD1 | CASSRNRGRVTEAFF | TGTGCCAGCAGCCGAAACAGGGGTAGGGTCACTGAAGCTTTCTTT
. | TRBJ1-1 | TRBV30 | . | CAFHRSVGTEAFF | TGTGCCTTCCACCGATCCGTCGGCACTGAAGCTTTCTTT
. | TRBJ2-7 | TRBV6-1 | TRBD2 | CASSEILAASYEQYF | TGTGCCAGCAGTGAAATACTAGCGGCCTCCTACGAGCAGTACTTC
once | TRBJ2-2 | TRBV6-5 | TRBD1 | CATNRGGLTGELFF | TGTGCCACCAACAGGGGCGGGTTAACCGGGGAGCTGTTTTTT
. | TRBJ1-2 | TRBV5-6 | . | CASSKGNNYGYTF | TGTGCCAGCAGCAAGGGGAATAACTATGGCTACACCTTC
. | TRBJ1-2 | TRBV6-5 | TRBD1 | CASSYNDRDGYTF | TGTGCCAGCAGTTACAATGACAGGGACGGCTACACCTTC
. | TRBJ2-7 | TRBV9 | . | CASSSGEDSYEQYF | TGTGCCAGCAGCTCCGGAGAAGACTCCTACGAGCAGTACTTC
. | TRBJ1-5 | TRBV28 | TRBD1 | CASSSTGWGGQPQHF | TGTGCCAGCAGTTCGACAGGGTGGGGAGGCCAGCCCCAGCATTTT
. | TRBJ2-3 | TRBV5-4 | TRBD2 | CASSLGTIKDTQYF | TGTGCCAGCAGCTTAGGGACTATTAAAGATACGCAGTATTTT
. | TRBJ1-1 | TRBV9 | TRBD1 | CASSVGGTGGKAFF | TGTGCCAGCAGCGTAGGAGGGACAGGGGGAAAAGCTTTCTTT
. | TRBJ1-2 | TRBV25-1 | . | CASSESQNYGYTF | TGTGCCAGCAGTGAATCCCAGAACTATGGCTACACCTTC
. | TRBJ2-4 | TRBV5-5 | . | CASSLGGGAKNIQYF | TGTGCCAGCAGCTTGGGGGGAGGAGCCAAAAACATTCAGTACTTC
. | TRBJ2-1 | TRBV30 | . | CAWTPGIYEQFF | TGTGCCTGGACCCCCGGGATCTATGAGCAGTTCTTC
. | TRBJ1-4 | TRBV27 | TRBD1 | CASSHPGQGAREKLFF | TGTGCCAGCAGTCACCCAGGACAGGGGGCGCGTGAAAAACTGTTTTTT
. | TRBJ2-5 | TRBV11-3 | TRBD1 | CASSIGQGQETQYF | TGTGCCAGCAGCATCGGACAGGGTCAGGAGACCCAGTACTTC
. | TRBJ1-3 | TRBV30 | . | CAWSVGLLSGNTIYF | TGTGCCTGGAGTGTTGGACTTCTTTCTGGAAACACCATATATTTT
. | TRBJ2-7 | TRBV4-1 | . | CASSHITGYDSYEQYF | TGCGCCAGCAGCCACATTACAGGGTACGACTCCTACGAGCAGTACTTC
. | TRBJ1-3 | TRBV30 | . | CAWNRVAGNTIYF | TGTGCCTGGAACCGGGTAGCTGGAAACACCATATATTTT
. | TRBJ2-7 | TRBV11-2 | . | CASSPTVPEQYF | TGTGCCAGCAGCCCCACGGTCCCGGAGCAGTACTTC
. | TRBJ2-5 | TRBV19 | TRBD1 | CASNPWTGDETQYF | TGTGCCAGTAATCCGTGGACAGGGGACGAGACCCAGTACTTC
. | TRBJ1-5 | TRBV19 | TRBD1 | CASSPGTGGWSNQPQHF | TGTGCCAGTAGTCCTGGTACAGGGGGCTGGAGCAATCAGCCCCAGCATTTT
. | TRBJ2-7 | TRBV9 | TRBD2 | CASRGVGLAVYEQYF | TGTGCCAGCAGGGGTGTGGGACTAGCGGTTTACGAGCAGTACTTC
. | TRBJ1-1 | TRBV19 | TRBD1 | CASSTTGGAFF | TGTGCCAGTAGTACCACAGGGGGGGCTTTCTTT
. | TRBJ2-1 | TRBV19 | . | CASRTGYHEQFF | TGTGCCAGCAGAACAGGCTACCATGAGCAGTTCTTC
. | TRBJ2-7 | TRBV6-5 | TRBD2 | CASRSSGGLGEQYF | TGTGCCAGCAGATCCAGCGGGGGCTTAGGCGAGCAGTACTTC
few | TRBJ1-2 | TRBV5-6 | . | CASSLAGYPTGYTF | TGTGCCAGCAGCTTAGCGGGCTACCCAACTGGCTACACCTTC
. | TRBJ1-1 | TRBV6-1 | . | CASSEYPEAFF | TGTGCCAGCAGTGAATATCCTGAAGCTTTCTTT
. | TRBJ2-5 | TRBV7-9 | TRBD2 | CASSLLSREGLSQYF | TGTGCCAGCAGCTTATTGTCGCGGGAGGGTCTGTCCCAGTACTTC
once | TRBJ2-7 | TRBV7-9 | TRBD2 | CASSPKGSGNFYEQYF | TGTGCCAGCAGCCCCAAGGGAAGCGGGAATTTCTACGAGCAGTACTTC
. | TRBJ2-1 | TRBV4-3 | . | CASSLALADSYNEQFF | TGCGCCAGCAGCCTCGCACTAGCAGATTCCTACAATGAGCAGTTCTTC